This T cell receptor beta chain is drawn from a study of blood T cell repertoires in COVID-19. Study background: PBMCs, B-cell-depleted T cells, or T cells provided the cDNA or gDNA that made up the material.

Patients at the Seattle site were enrolled during active infection and followed longitudinally. In the original processing: Quantification of nucleated cells was approximated via reference gene primer amplification. The data were produced by immunoSEQ multiplex PCR, yet TCRdb's version contains in-frame clones alone and is incomplete. The V and J calls and the clone size are those of that table, but D and trimming were determined from the DNA. The table records about 250,000 clones, about 91% of them present only once. This clone was found once. Germline CDR1 is SGHTA and CDR2 is FQGNSA. After removal of 4 bases from V and 6 bases from J, the junction contained 6 bases not matched to a gene. This CDR3 is built from 15 residues.

The receptor was isolated from a woman aged 25 to 39 with COVID-19, enrolled during active disease. V usage is TRBV7-2 and J usage is TRBJ2-1, with TRBD2 matching over 10 bases. The sample taken for sequencing was peripheral blood. CDR3 amino acids: CASSSSGGRGNEQFF. Written as DNA, the CDR3 is TGTGCCAGCAGCTCTAGCGGGGGAAGGGGCAATGAGCAGTTCTTC. Full variable domain (rest looked up from reference TRBV7-2 and TRBJ2-1): GAGVSQSPSNKVTEKGKDVELRCDPISGHTALYWYRQSLGQGLEFLIYFQGNSAPDKSGLPSDRFSAERTGGSVSTLTIQRTQQEDSAVYLCASSSSGGRGNEQFFGPGTRLTVL.